Listed below are T cell receptor beta chains from one sample, sequenced in a study of T cells in localized non-small cell lung cancer. Here immunoSEQ multiplex PCR was the method, and the copy in TCRdb shows in-frame clones only, minus some. The sample comprises 40,000 to 60,000 clones, 85% to 90% of which are singletons, and about a sixth rests with the top ten. Sequenced material: PBMCs, taken before any cancer treatment. These receptors all stem from a female donor with stage II lung adenocarcinoma. The CDR3 runs from the conserved cysteine through the conserved F or W.

TRBV5-4,CASSLGGTYGYTF
TRBV7-7,CASSLGQGKQETQYF
TRBV5-1,CASSLETPTGEQFF
TRBV19,CASSTRQGPLSYEQYF
TRBV7-2,CASSLVAQPNYGYTF
TRBV6-1,CASTTRQEGGEQYF
TRBV28,CASSSVGTGGYTF
TRBV19,CASNRGQADGYTF
TRBV6-5,CASSYSWGPAQETQYF
TRBV4-2,CASSQDRQPQHGGYTF
TRBV2,CASSAGTGNHGYTF
TRBV6-1,CASSELDREAFF
TRBV10-2,CASNGALNSPLHF
TRBV4-1,CASSQEAVAASSYNEQFF
TRBV5-1,CASSAGQGMDIQYF
TRBV6-5,CASIIKGGRETQYF
TRBV27,CASRKVAGPNYGYTF
TRBV7-8,CASSLGSGNYGYTF
TRBV5-5,CASSLATNEKLFF
TRBV11-2,CASSSNRGMDSPLHF
TRBV19,CASSQGFDTEAFF
TRBV27,CASSLWRENTEAFF
TRBV5-1,CASSLEGGSNQPQHF
TRBV5-1,CASSFTGIANTGELFF
TRBV2,CASRAGQPNYGYTF
TRBV2,CASSVERGVQETQYF
TRBV7-6,CASSPGGQGAYEQYF
TRBV7-3,CASSLDPNTGELFF
TRBV2,CASSEDAGGRGNIQYF
TRBV2,CASSRRDTEAFF
TRBV2,CASKGSNQPQHF
TRBV2,CASSIPSQTYEQYF
TRBV6-1,CASSESLISSNQPQHF
TRBV6-5,CASTRGGEMNTEAFF
TRBV5-6,CASSFEGTPYGYTF
TRBV29-1,CSVGQELNSPLHF
TRBV12-5,CASGLPGYNEQFF
TRBV7-9,CASSAAYEQYF
TRBV6-6,CASSYPGTGKVEAFF
TRBV2,CASSRNGDEKLFF
TRBV11-2,CASQGQGNTEAFF
TRBV9,CASSQTMELLF
TRBV27,CASSLGSGGNTEAFF
TRBV19,CASAPQGPGELFF
TRBV6-5,CASSYRSRNYGYTF
TRBV11-3,CASSFSLGETQYF
TRBV7-8,CASSPDGAGGSPLHF
TRBV7-6,CASSFIGREQYF
TRBV2,CASTPINTQYF